The clone carrying this TCR beta chain was found once. Its antigen remains unidentified. This entry comes from a study of CD8 T cells in ankylosing spondylitis. TCRdb analysed the 5' RACE reads with MiXCR anew, one entry per CDR3 protein. The table has roughly 670,000 distinct CDR3 sequences, around 20% seen once. Overall study findings and caveats: Among TCR beta sequences, a motif of eight or nine highly homologous variants appeared characteristic of ankylosing spondylitis blood.

The source is a male donor with ankylosing spondylitis. Sequencing was carried out using blood, either unsorted or a sorted T cell fraction (not recorded which).

CDR3 nucleotides: TGTGCCAGCTCACGGACAGGGGTCATGAACACTGAAGCTTTCTTT. Its translation: CASSRTGVMNTEAFF. The rearrangement uses TRBV18 and TRBJ1-1; 9 positions match TRBD1. CDR3 size: 15 residues. J gave up 0 bases and V 4 bases, and 3 bases lay outside the gene matches. From germline, CDR1 is KGHSH and CDR2 LQKENI.